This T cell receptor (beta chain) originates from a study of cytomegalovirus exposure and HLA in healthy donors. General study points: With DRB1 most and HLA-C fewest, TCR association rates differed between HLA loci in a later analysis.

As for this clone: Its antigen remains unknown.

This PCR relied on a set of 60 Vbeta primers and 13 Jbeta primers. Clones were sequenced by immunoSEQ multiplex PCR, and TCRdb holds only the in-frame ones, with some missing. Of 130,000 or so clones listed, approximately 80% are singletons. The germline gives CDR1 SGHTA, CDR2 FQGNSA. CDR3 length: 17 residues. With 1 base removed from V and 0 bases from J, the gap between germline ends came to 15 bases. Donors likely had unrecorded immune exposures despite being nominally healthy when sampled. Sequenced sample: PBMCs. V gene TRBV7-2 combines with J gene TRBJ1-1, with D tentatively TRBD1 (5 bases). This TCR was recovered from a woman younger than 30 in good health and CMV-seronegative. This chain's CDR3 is CASSLGGRGAVNTEAFF. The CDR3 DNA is TGTGCCAGCAGCTTAGGAGGAAGGGGCGCAGTGAACACTGAAGCTTTCTTT.